This passage covers 6 T cell receptor beta chains from one sample sequenced in a study of cytomegalovirus exposure and HLA in healthy donors. PCR used 60 Vbeta primers and 13 Jbeta primers. Sequenced by immunoSEQ multiplex PCR; TCRdb stores in-frame clones only, minus some. The data contain about 91,000 clones, roughly 67% of them singletons. The sample was PBMCs. These receptors were taken from a human donor in good health.

The chain has TRBV27 and TRBJ2-3; D perhaps matches TRBD1 (5 bases). Germline V gene sequence: CDR1 MNHEY, CDR2 SMNVEV (reference sequence). Trimming shortened V by 3 bases and J by 7 bases, and 14 bases separated the two germline ends. This CDR3 contains 14 residues. The chain's CDR3 is CASSFLGPGNTQYF. CDR3 nucleotide sequence: TGTGCCAGCAGTTTTCTCGGACCAGGGAATACGCAGTATTTT.

This clone was seen a few times. The J gene is TRBJ1-6, the V gene TRBV14; TRBD1 matches 8 bases. The CDR3 totals 14 residues. V shed 8 bases and J 5 bases; nucleotides not matched to a gene: 5. Germline V gives CDR1 SGHDN, CDR2 FVKESK. Here the CDR3 DNA reads TGTGCCAGCGGGACAGGAACAAATAATTCACCCCTCCACTTT. This gives the protein CASGTGTNNSPLHF.

The CDR3 loop reads CASSQDKSTDTQYF. In DNA form, the CDR3 reads TGTGCCAGCAGTCAGGACAAAAGCACAGATACGCAGTATTTT. The chain combines TRBV7-3 with TRBJ2-3; a weak D match, TRBD1 (5 bases). The CDR3 totals 14 residues. CDR1 is SGHTA and CDR2 is FQGTGA in the germline V gene. V was shortened by 6 bases and J by 0 bases, with 10 bases between the two germline ends.

This chain links TRBV6-1 with TRBJ2-7; 8 bases agree with TRBD1. CDR1 and CDR2 from the germline V gene are MNHNS and SASEGT. The CDR3 has 15 residues. J gave up 3 bases and V 5 bases, and 9 bases lay outside the gene matches. CDR3 DNA sequence: TGTGCCAGCAGTCCCCAGGGGGCTATAGTCTACGAGCAGTACTTC. This codes for CASSPQGAIVYEQYF.

This rearrangement joins TRBV7-2 to TRBJ2-5; TRBD2 matches 9 bases. V shed 5 bases, J shed 5 bases, and the junction held 9 bases outside the gene matches. CDR1 is SGHTA and CDR2 is FQGNSA in the germline V gene. This CDR3 has 15 residues. CDR3 bases: TGTGCCAGCAGCCGTGTCGGGACTAGCACGGAGACCCAGTACTTC. It codes for CASSRVGTSTETQYF.

The count of this clone is one. CDR3 sequence: CASSLHNNEQYF. In DNA form, the CDR3 reads TGTGCCAGCAGCTTGCATAACAACGAGCAGTACTTC. This chain links TRBV7-9 with TRBJ2-7, with D unclear. This CDR3 spans 12 amino acids. Germline assignment: CDR1 SEHNR and CDR2 FQNEAQ (reference sequence). V lost 3 bases, J lost 5 bases, and 8 bases lay in between.